The 26 T cell receptor beta chains below come from one sample, sequenced in a study of OX40 agonist ivuxolimab in advanced cancers. Measured with immunoSEQ multiplex PCR; TCRdb has only the in-frame clones, and not every one. This table holds under 45,000 clones, 85% found once. This material consisted of CD4+ or CD8+ T cells sorted from blood, taken in a trial of the OX40 agonist ivuxolimab. These receptors were collected from an adult with an advanced solid tumor such as melanoma, head and neck, liver or kidney cancer.

This clone occurred once. The rearrangement joins TRBV15 to TRBJ2-2; 11 bases agree with TRBD2. Germline values: CDR1 LNHNV, CDR2 YYDKDF (reference sequence). V was pared by 1 base and J by 9 bases, with 7 bases of the junction left unmatched. This CDR3 contains 16 residues. This chain's CDR3 is CATSRGLAGGMRELFF. Here the CDR3 DNA reads TGTGCCACCAGCAGAGGTCTAGCGGGAGGAATGAGGGAGCTGTTTTTT. The whole variable domain, filled in from reference TRBV15 and TRBJ2-2, reads DAMVIQNPRYQVTQFGKPVTLSCSQTLNHNVMYWYQQKSSQAPKLLFHYYDKDFNNEADTPDNFQSRRPNTSFCFLDIRSPGLGDTAMYLCATSRGLAGGMRELFFGEGSRLTVL.

The chain links TRBV7-3 to TRBJ2-2; TRBD2 is a possible D gene (6 bases). Germline V CDR1 and CDR2: SGHTA, FQGTGA. The CDR3 loop spans 17 amino acids. Trimming shortened V by 0 bases and J by 5 bases, and 16 bases separated the two germline ends. In nucleotides, the CDR3 is TGTGCCAGCAGCTTAACGTCGGGCGGGATTTATACCGGGGAGCTGTTTTTT. It specifies CASSLTSGGIYTGELFF.

The chain joins TRBV18 to TRBJ1-1; weak D call: TRBD1 (5 bases). Germline lookup yields CDR1 KGHSH and CDR2 LQKENI. Trimming pared 2 bases from V and 6 bases from J, leaving 7 bases between. The CDR3 contains 12 residues. CDR3 region: CASSPDSPEAFF. CDR3 DNA: TGTGCCAGCTCACCAGACAGCCCTGAAGCTTTCTTT.

This clone was recorded only once. The V and J genes are TRBV7-2 and TRBJ1-4; tentatively, D is TRBD1 (6 bases). CDR1 is SGHTA and CDR2 is FQGNSA in the germline V gene. V lost 0 bases and J 2 bases, leaving 10 bases between the germline ends. This CDR3 is built from 16 residues. CDR3 residues: CASSLAPQGTNEKLFF. CDR3 bases: TGTGCCAGCAGCTTAGCGCCGCAGGGGACTAATGAAAAACTGTTTTTT. Filled out from reference TRBV7-2 and TRBJ1-4, the complete variable domain reads GAGVSQSPSNKVTEKGKDVELRCDPISGHTALYWYRQSLGQGLEFLIYFQGNSAPDKSGLPSDRFSAERTGGSVSTLTIQRTQQEDSAVYLCASSLAPQGTNEKLFFGSGTQLSVL.

The chain has TRBV7-2 and TRBJ1-2; a possible D gene is TRBD1 (5 bases). CDR3 size: 14 residues. Germline assignment: CDR1 SGHTA and CDR2 FQGNSA. V lost 8 bases and J lost 9, with 22 bases in between. CDR3 region: CASVLRGPGDCYTF. In DNA, the CDR3 is TGTGCCAGCGTCCTCCGGGGCCCGGGGGATTGCTACACCTTC.

This clone was detected a few times. The CDR3 region is CASRTGDQPQHF. Here the CDR3 DNA reads TGTGCCAGCAGGACAGGGGATCAGCCCCAGCATTTT. The rearrangement links TRBV6-5 to TRBJ1-5, with 8 positions matching TRBD1. The CDR3 covers 12 residues. Per the germline V gene, CDR1 is MNHEY and CDR2 is SVGAGI. Unmatched junction bases numbered 0, after V lost 6 bases and J lost 5 bases.

The chain joins TRBV29-1 to TRBJ2-3, with 7 positions matching TRBD1. The CDR3 is 14 amino acids. Germline V lookup: CDR1 SQVTM, CDR2 ANQGSEA. The trim removed 4 bases at V and 2 bases at J, leaving 6 bases unmatched. CDR3 coding DNA: TGCAGCGTTGTTGAGGGGGCGCCCACAGATACGCAGTATTTT. Its protein is CSVVEGAPTDTQYF.

The chain couples TRBV2 to TRBJ1-6; a possible D gene is TRBD1 (5 bases). The germline V gene encodes CDR1 SNHLY and CDR2 FYNNEI. The CDR3 consists of 16 residues. V lost 6 bases and J 6 bases, leaving 18 bases between the germline ends. CDR3 in DNA: TGTGCCAGCAGCCAAGCTATGGGACCTCCTAATTCACCCCTCCACTTT. Amino acids: CASSQAMGPPNSPLHF.

The gene calls are TRBV6-4 and TRBJ1-3, with 7 nucleotides matching TRBD1. CDR1 MRHNA and CDR2 SNTAGT come from the germline V gene. V shed 6 bases and J 0 bases; nucleotides not matched to a gene: 5. The length of the CDR3 is 15 residues. In DNA form, the CDR3 reads TGTGCCAGCAGCACAGGGGACCGCTCTGGAAACACCATATATTTT. This gives the protein CASSTGDRSGNTIYF.

This chain joins TRBV4-1 and TRBJ1-3; D remains ambiguous. Trimming cost V 1 base and J 3 bases, with 10 bases left between them. Germline-derived CDR1 and CDR2 are MGHRA and YSYEKL. The CDR3 spans 15 residues. The CDR3 sequence: CASSQVQASGNTIYF. CDR3 nucleotides: TGCGCCAGCAGCCAAGTGCAGGCCAGTGGAAACACCATATATTTT.

V and J are TRBV7-8 and TRBJ1-1, with D possibly being TRBD1 (5 bases). Per germline, CDR1 SGHVS and CDR2 FQNEAQ. The CDR3 contains 14 residues. Trimming cost V 5 bases and J 1 base, with 11 bases left between them. This CDR3 reads CASSANQGNTEAFF. CDR3 coding DNA: TGTGCCAGCAGCGCCAATCAGGGGAACACTGAAGCTTTCTTT.

The J gene is TRBJ2-5, the V gene TRBV18, with a tentative D call TRBD2 (6 bases). This CDR3 contains 15 residues. Deletions cut 0 bases from V and 0 bases from J, with 8 bases between. In germline, CDR1 is KGHSH, CDR2 LQKENI. The DNA of the CDR3 is TGTGCCAGCTCACCACCGGAGGGATACCAAGAGACCCAGTACTTC. Its translation is CASSPPEGYQETQYF.

The chain employs TRBV5-1 and TRBJ2-1, with 9 bases that match TRBD2. This CDR3 contains 15 residues. The germline V gene has CDR1 SGHRS and CDR2 YFSETQ. Trimming removed 3 bases from V and 12 bases from J; junction bases left unmatched: 13. The CDR3 loop reads CASSSPGLAGGGQFF. DNA of the CDR3: TGCGCCAGCAGCTCCCCGGGACTAGCTGGAGGCGGGCAGTTCTTC.

This clone was seen a handful of times. The CDR3 DNA is TGTGCCAGCAGCTTTGGGACGGCTTATGGCTACACCTTC. Translation: CASSFGTAYGYTF. This sequence joins TRBV7-6 and TRBJ1-2; tentatively, D is TRBD1 (5 bases). Trimming took off 3 bases at V and 5 bases at J, with 10 bases between the two ends. Germline CDR1 and CDR2: SGHVS and FNYEAQ. This CDR3 region has 13 residues.

V is TRBV27 and J is TRBJ2-1, with D perhaps TRBD1 (6 bases). CDR3 size: 13 residues. The germline V gene encodes CDR1 MNHEY and CDR2 SMNVEV (reference sequence). Trimming stripped 6 bases from V and 6 bases from J, with 12 bases between. CDR3 amino acids: CASRQGLVNEQFF. CDR3 DNA sequence: TGTGCCAGCAGACAGGGATTGGTCAATGAGCAGTTCTTC.

The chain joins TRBV28 to TRBJ1-6, with unresolved D. Germline-derived CDR1 and CDR2 are MDHEN and SYDVKM. Between the trimmed V and J ends, which lost 8 bases and 7 bases, there was a span of 12 bases. The length of the CDR3 is 13 residues. The CDR3, as DNA: TGTGCCAGCGTTACCGAACGGAATTCACCCCTCCACTTT. It codes for CASVTERNSPLHF.

The chain couples TRBV5-1 to TRBJ1-6, with a possible D match to TRBD1 (5 bases). Germline lookup yields CDR1 SGHRS and CDR2 YFSETQ. Trimming stripped 4 bases from V and 5 bases from J, with 10 bases between. The CDR3 is 14 residues long. CDR3 protein: CASSRGDDNSPLHF. Written as DNA, the CDR3 is TGCGCCAGCAGCAGGGGAGACGATAATTCACCCCTCCACTTT. Drawing the rest from reference TRBV5-1 and TRBJ1-6, the complete variable domain is KAGVTQTPRYLIKTRGQQVTLSCSPISGHRSVSWYQQTPGQGLQFLFEYFSETQRNKGNFPGRFSGRQFSNSRSEMNVSTLELGDSALYLCASSRGDDNSPLHFGNGTRLTVT.

The chain employs TRBV7-6 and TRBJ2-5, with 12 bases aligning to TRBD2. V lost 5 bases, J lost 6 bases, and 7 bases stayed unmatched. The CDR3 is made up of 15 amino acids. Looked up from germline, CDR1 is SGHVS and CDR2 is FNYEAQ. CDR3 in amino acids: CASSPTSGSWKTQYF. CDR3 in DNA: TGTGCCAGCAGCCCGACTAGCGGGAGTTGGAAGACCCAGTACTTC.

The V gene is TRBV19, the J gene TRBJ2-3; D is perhaps TRBD1 or TRBD2 (6 bases each). The length of the CDR3 is 18 residues. The ends were cut back, 3 bases at V and 2 bases at J, with 21 bases in the middle. Germline CDR1 and CDR2: LNHDA and SQIVND (reference sequence). This CDR3 reads CASSIGQGPGAITDTQYF. DNA for the CDR3: TGTGCCAGTAGTATTGGCCAAGGTCCGGGGGCCATCACAGATACGCAGTATTTT.

Note on this clone: As the CDR3 is not closed by the conserved phenylalanine or tryptophan, this likely results from a read error. V usage is TRBV4-1 and J usage is TRBJ2-4; 9 bases match TRBD2. The V gene's germline CDR1 is MGHRA and CDR2 YSYEKL. V was clipped by 0 bases and J by 4 bases; unmatched bases: 7. This CDR3 comprises 17 residues. In nucleotides, the CDR3 is TGCGCCAGCAGCCAAGAATTAGCGGGGGACCTAAAAAACATTCAGTACTGC. It yields the protein CASSQELAGDLKNIQYC.

The chain joins TRBV19 to TRBJ2-7, with 10 bases aligning to TRBD2. Losses at the gene ends were 7 bases for V and 4 bases for J; bases not matched to a gene: 7. The length of the CDR3 is 14 residues. CDR1 is LNHDA, CDR2 SQIVND, per germline (reference sequence). The CDR3, as DNA: TGTGCCAGTACAACCGGGACTAGCGCGTACGAGCAGTACTTC. This codes for CASTTGTSAYEQYF.

V gene TRBV30 combines with J gene TRBJ1-3; D gene uncertain. V was cut by 4 bases and J by 0 bases, with 7 bases left in between. The germline V gene encodes CDR1 GTSNPN and CDR2 SVGIG (reference sequence). The CDR3 contains 13 residues. The CDR3 here is CAWTGGSGNTIYF. The CDR3, as DNA: TGTGCCTGGACTGGTGGCTCTGGAAACACCATATATTTT.

The CDR3 region has the DNA TGTGCCAGCAGTAGTGGTTTTAAAAACATTCAGTACTTC. Protein sequence: CASSSGFKNIQYF. The chain combines TRBV6-5 with TRBJ2-4, with D uncertain. Germline CDR1 and CDR2: MNHEY and SVGAGI. This CDR3 has 13 amino acids. V shed 5 bases and J shed 4 bases, with 9 bases lying between them.

The table lists this clone with a few counts. The chain joins TRBV11-2 to TRBJ2-1; 7 bases fit TRBD2. CDR3 length equals 15 residues. Germline CDR1 is SGHAT and CDR2 is FQNNGV. With 2 bases clipped from V and 6 bases from J, the junction kept 7 bases outside the gene matches. CDR3 amino acids: CASSLIQGGGNEQFF. DNA for the CDR3: TGTGCCAGCAGCTTAATTCAGGGCGGGGGCAATGAGCAGTTCTTC.

The rearrangement uses TRBV10-1 and TRBJ2-5, with TRBD2 as a possible D gene (5 bases). With 0 bases removed from V and 5 bases from J, the gap between germline ends came to 13 bases. CDR3 length: 15 amino acids. CDR1 WNHNN and CDR2 SYGVQD come from the germline V gene (reference sequence). CDR3 coding DNA: TGCGCCAGCAGTGAGTCAGTCGGTGGCGGGGAGACCCAGTACTTC. Translating gives CASSESVGGGETQYF.

This clone was counted a single time. As DNA, the CDR3 is TGCAGCGTTGAAGCGGAGGGGGGCGGACGCTACGAGCAGTACTTC. It specifies CSVEAEGGGRYEQYF. V and J are TRBV29-1 and TRBJ2-7; D could derive from TRBD1 or TRBD2 (6 bases each). The CDR3 loop spans 15 amino acids. Germline CDR1 and CDR2: SQVTM and ANQGSEA. Trimming pared 1 base from V and 3 bases from J, leaving 16 bases between.